The 28 T cell receptor beta chains below were found in one sample sequenced in a study of blood T cells in healthy people across ages. Through a sample-barcoded 5' primer and a J-beta primer mix, a second PCR was run for roughly 6 to 11 cycles. In TCRdb, the 5' RACE reads were re-called with MiXCR into one record per CDR3 protein. The data hold about 970,000 distinct CDR3 sequences, with roughly 51% observed a single time. The sample was blood. The receptors shown here come from a woman aged 60-75 years in good health.

V and J are TRBV3-1 and TRBJ2-1, with 7 nucleotides matching TRBD1. The V gene's germline CDR1 is LGHDT and CDR2 YNNKEL (reference sequence). CDR3 length: 16 residues. V was clipped by 3 bases and J by 9 bases; unmatched bases: 14. The CDR3 sequence: CASSHSGTVALFEQFF. The CDR3 DNA sequence: TGTGCCAGCAGCCATTCCGGGACAGTGGCCCTTTTTGAGCAGTTCTTC.

The V and J genes are TRBV18 and TRBJ1-1, with D possibly TRBD1 on 5 matching bases. The CDR3 is made up of 16 amino acids. Per germline, CDR1 KGHSH and CDR2 LQKENI. V was clipped by 5 bases and J by 4 bases, with 20 bases between them. CDR3 in amino acids: CASSSRSAGVGTEAFF. The CDR3, as DNA: TGTGCCAGCTCATCGCGGTCAGCGGGGGTTGGCACTGAAGCTTTCTTT.

J is TRBJ2-3 and V is TRBV2; D gene ambiguous. The CDR3 is 12 amino acids. V gave up 4 bases and J gave up 6 bases, with 8 bases separating them. Looked up from germline, CDR1 is SNHLY and CDR2 is FYNNEI. CDR3 nucleotides: TGTGCCAGCAGTGCCGGGCGGGATACGCAGTATTTT. It encodes CASSAGRDTQYF. Full variable domain (outside the CDR3, taken from reference TRBV2 and TRBJ2-3): EPEVTQTPSHQVTQMGQEVILRCVPISNHLYFYWYRQILGQKVEFLVSFYNNEISEKSEIFDDQFSVERPDGSNFTLKIRSTKLEDSAMYFCASSAGRDTQYFGPGTRLTVL.

V usage is TRBV4-2 and J usage is TRBJ2-1; 10 bases agree with TRBD1. CDR3 length: 16 amino acids. Unmatched junction bases numbered 3, after V lost 1 base and J lost 3 bases. Per germline, CDR1 LGHNA and CDR2 YNFKEQ. The CDR3 here is CASSQAGQGGYNEQFF. The CDR3 DNA reads as TGTGCCAGCAGCCAAGCAGGACAGGGGGGCTACAATGAGCAGTTCTTC.

V and J are TRBV6-5 and TRBJ2-3, with no clear D. The V end was cut by 0 bases, the J end by 2 bases, with 9 bases between. Germline CDR1 MNHEY, CDR2 SVGAGI. CDR3 length equals 15 residues. Written as DNA, the CDR3 is TGTGCCAGCAGTTACTCGGTGTACCTCACAGATACGCAGTATTTT. This gives the protein CASSYSVYLTDTQYF.

The V gene is TRBV28, the J gene TRBJ1-5; no firm D call. Germline V gives CDR1 MDHEN, CDR2 SYDVKM. V gave up 1 base and J gave up 8 bases, with 12 bases separating them. This CDR3 comprises 14 residues. CDR3 in amino acids: CASSLSLTVKPQHF. The CDR3 bases are TGTGCCAGCAGTTTATCTTTAACGGTGAAGCCCCAGCATTTT. Drawing the rest from reference TRBV28 and TRBJ1-5, the complete variable domain is DVKVTQSSRYLVKRTGEKVFLECVQDMDHENMFWYRQDPGLGLRLIYFSYDVKMKEKGDIPEGYSVSREKKERFSLILESASTNQTSMYLCASSLSLTVKPQHFGDGTRLSIL.

This clonotype appeared a single time. The rearrangement uses TRBV7-6 and TRBJ2-4, with D possibly matching TRBD1 (5 bases). The DNA end favors TRBJ2-7, so the J call may be wrong. The CDR3 extends over 15 amino acids. The germline V gene has CDR1 SGHVS and CDR2 FNYEAQ. In nucleotides, the CDR3 is TGTGCCAGCAGCTCACCGGTGCAAGGGGTCCGCGAGCAGTACTTC. It is translated as CASSSPVQGVREQYF.

About this clonotype: This likely comes from a read error, as the CDR3 has no conserved phenylalanine or tryptophan at its end. V gene TRBV4-3 combines with J gene TRBJ2-1; the D gene is possibly TRBD1 (6 bases). This CDR3 contains 14 residues. Per the germline V gene, CDR1 is LGHNA and CDR2 is YSLEER. The ends were cut back, 3 bases at V and 5 bases at J, with 11 bases in the middle. CDR3 amino acids: CASSHGGQNNEQFV. CDR3 nucleotide sequence: TGCGCCAGCAGCCACGGTGGACAGAACAATGAGCAGTTCGTC.

V and J are TRBV28 and TRBJ2-7; D gene unclear. The V and J ends lost 3 bases and 3 bases respectively, with 12 bases between them. The CDR3 has 14 amino acids. CDR1 and CDR2 from the germline V gene are MDHEN and SYDVKM. CDR3 bases: TGTGCCAGCAGTTTTTCACAGCGCCTCTACGAGCAGTACTTC. It encodes CASSFSQRLYEQYF.

Only a few counts were recorded for this clonotype. The chain couples TRBV7-6 to TRBJ2-6; possibly TRBD1 or TRBD2 for D (5 bases each). Per the germline V gene, CDR1 is SGHVS and CDR2 is FNYEAQ. Trimming took off 2 bases at V and 0 bases at J, with 11 bases between the two ends. The length of the CDR3 is 17 residues. The CDR3 here is CASSLKQGRSGANVLTF. The CDR3, as DNA: TGTGCCAGCAGCTTAAAGCAGGGACGCTCTGGGGCCAACGTCCTGACTTTC.

The gene calls are TRBV12-3 or TRBV12-4 and TRBJ1-1; 9 bases agree with TRBD1. The CDR3 spans 14 residues. V was pared by 6 bases and J by 2 bases, with 4 bases of the junction left unmatched. In DNA, the CDR3 is TGTGCCAGCAGGCGGGACAGGGCAAACACTGAAGCTTTCTTT. Residues: CASRRDRANTEAFF.

The rearrangement joins TRBV27 to TRBJ2-1, with D possibly being TRBD1 or TRBD2 (5 bases each). Germline CDR1 reads MNHEY; CDR2 reads SMNVEV (reference sequence). The CDR3 is 15 amino acids. Trimming shortened V by 10 bases and J by 6 bases, and 22 bases separated the two germline ends. DNA of the CDR3: TGTGCCATCTCACCGGGATGGGGACCTACCAATGAGCAGTTCTTC. As protein: CAISPGWGPTNEQFF.

This clonotype was seen a handful of times. This chain connects TRBV29-1 to TRBJ2-1; TRBD2 matches at 10 bases. In germline, CDR1 is SQVTM, CDR2 ANQGSEA. The CDR3 is made up of 15 amino acids. Germline trimming cut 2 bases from V and 14 bases from J; bases unmatched to any gene: 15. CDR3 protein: CSVEFPGDSGGLEFF. The CDR3, as DNA: TGCAGCGTTGAATTTCCCGGGGATAGCGGGGGGCTAGAGTTCTTC.

V gene TRBV12-3 or TRBV12-4 combines with J gene TRBJ2-3; D gene uncertain. V shed 8 bases and J shed 4 bases, with 10 bases lying between them. This CDR3 is built from 12 residues. For the CDR3, the DNA is TGTGCCAGCGGAACCTCTTCAGATACGCAGTATTTT. Its protein is CASGTSSDTQYF.

This clonotype was observed a few times. The rearrangement joins TRBV18 to TRBJ2-5, with 7 bases matching TRBD1. J was trimmed by 4 bases and V by 3 bases; bases with no gene match: 5. Germline V gene data show CDR1 as KGHSH and CDR2 as LQKENI. The CDR3 is 14 amino acids. The CDR3 spells CASSPSHRGETQYF. The DNA for the CDR3 is TGTGCCAGCTCACCGTCTCACAGGGGAGAGACCCAGTACTTC.

The chain combines TRBV5-6 with TRBJ2-7; the D gene is possibly TRBD1 (6 bases). The ends were cut back, 3 bases at V and 1 base at J, with 11 bases in the middle. Germline CDR1 reads SGHDT; CDR2 reads YYEEEE. This CDR3 region has 14 residues. CDR3 sequence reads: CASSYGTTSYEQYF. The CDR3 DNA follows: TGTGCCAGCAGCTACGGGACAACTTCCTACGAGCAGTACTTC.

The chain couples TRBV20-1 to TRBJ2-1; TRBD2 matches at 14 bases. In germline, CDR1 is DFQATT, CDR2 SNEGSKA (reference sequence). V shed 6 bases and J 12 bases; nucleotides not matched to a gene: 19. The CDR3 covers 17 residues. CDR3 in amino acids: CSARLAGGSSGTDTQFF. The CDR3 DNA is TGCAGTGCCAGACTAGCGGGAGGGAGCTCGGGCACAGATACGCAGTTCTTC.

In this sample, this clonotype turned up a few times. V gene TRBV7-9 combines with J gene TRBJ1-1; the D gene is possibly TRBD1 (6 bases). The ends were cut back, 6 bases at V and 5 bases at J, with 19 bases in the middle. The CDR3 loop spans 15 amino acids. CDR1 SEHNR and CDR2 FQNEAQ come from the germline V gene (reference sequence). The CDR3 is CASSLQGGGRTEAFF. CDR3 coding DNA: TGTGCCAGCAGTCTACAGGGCGGGGGTAGGACTGAAGCTTTCTTT.

This clonotype was observed at least ten times. Given a much more abundant clone one base away, this may be a read error. The chain carries TRBV28 and TRBJ2-3; TRBD2 is a possible D gene (5 bases). CDR1 is MDHEN and CDR2 is SYDVKM in the germline V gene. The CDR3 totals 14 residues. V gave up 3 bases and J gave up 1 base, with 8 bases separating them. Written as DNA, the CDR3 is TGTGCCAGCAGTTTTGGTAGCGGCACAGATACGCAGTATTTT. Translating gives CASSFGSGTDTQYF.

The chain couples TRBV2 to TRBJ1-2; D is possibly TRBD1 (5 bases). Germline V gene data show CDR1 as SNHLY and CDR2 as FYNNEI. There are 16 residues in the CDR3. Trimming removed 7 bases from V and 4 bases from J, with 22 bases in between. This CDR3 is CASKGSRTALTYGYTF. The CDR3 DNA reads as TGTGCCAGCAAGGGGAGTCGAACGGCACTCACCTATGGCTACACCTTC.

The gene calls are TRBV4-3 and TRBJ2-7, with TRBD2 identical over 7 bases. From germline, CDR1 is LGHNA and CDR2 YSLEER. The junction had 5 bases not matched to a gene; V was cut back by 0 bases and J by 12 bases. The CDR3 extends over 12 amino acids. The DNA for the CDR3 is TGCGCCAGCAGCCAAGAAGGGCGCGGGGGGTACTTC. Translating gives CASSQEGRGGYF.

This clonotype showed up just a few times. The CDR3 DNA follows: TGTGCCAGCAGATCAGACAGATTTTACGAGCAGTACTTC. Amino acid sequence: CASRSDRFYEQYF. The V and J genes are TRBV12-3 or TRBV12-4 and TRBJ2-7, with D possibly matching TRBD1 (5 bases). The CDR3 has 13 residues. The germline V and J ends were trimmed by 6 bases and 4 bases, with 13 bases remaining between them.

Turning to this clonotype: A much more abundant neighbour one base away suggests this may be a read error. CDR3 coding DNA: TGCGCCGGCAGCCAAGATGGGACAGGAAACTATGGCTACACCTTC. Protein sequence: CAGSQDGTGNYGYTF. J is TRBJ1-2 and V is TRBV4-3; 8 bases fit TRBD1. CDR1 and CDR2 from the germline V gene are LGHNA and YSLEER. The CDR3 is 15 amino acids.

The chain has TRBV20-1 and TRBJ1-6, with unresolved D. V lost 0 bases, J lost 10 bases, and 10 bases lay in between. Germline V gene sequence: CDR1 DFQATT, CDR2 SNEGSKA (reference sequence). The CDR3 totals 13 residues. The CDR3: CSAREGIGSPLHF. As DNA, the CDR3 is TGCAGTGCTAGAGAAGGGATCGGGTCACCCCTCCACTTT.

The rearrangement joins TRBV6-5 to TRBJ1-4, with 9 nucleotides matching TRBD1. There are 16 residues in the CDR3. Trimming removed 4 bases from V and 7 bases from J; junction bases left unmatched: 10. Germline V gene data show CDR1 as MNHEY and CDR2 as SVGAGI. This CDR3 reads CASSSLQGARGEKLFF. DNA for the CDR3: TGTGCCAGCAGTTCACTACAGGGGGCGCGTGGTGAAAAACTGTTTTTT.

The V and J genes are TRBV5-4 and TRBJ1-2, with a possible D match to TRBD1 (6 bases). CDR1 SGHNT and CDR2 YYREEE come from the germline V gene (reference sequence). The CDR3 consists of 16 residues. With 4 bases removed from V and 2 bases from J, the gap between germline ends came to 18 bases. The CDR3 coding sequence is TGTGCCAGCAGCACCAAGCAACAGGGAAGCAACTATGGCTACACCTTC. The encoded protein is CASSTKQQGSNYGYTF.

This chain joins TRBV18 and TRBJ2-5; D is unclear. TRBJ2-7 explains the end of the DNA better; the J call may be wrong. The germline CDR1 and CDR2 sequences are KGHSH and LQKENI. The CDR3 is made up of 14 amino acids. This chain's CDR3 is CASSPRVHSYEQYF. The DNA for the CDR3 is TGTGCCAGCTCACCCCGGGTCCATTCCTACGAGCAGTACTTC.

The V and J genes are TRBV27 and TRBJ1-6, with 7 bases lining up with TRBD1. This CDR3 comprises 16 residues. Germline V gives CDR1 MNHEY, CDR2 SMNVEV (reference sequence). The V gene end was trimmed by 3 bases and the J gene end by 7 bases; junction bases not matched to a gene: 9. CDR3 protein: CASSFLAGTVNSPLHF. For the CDR3, the DNA is TGTGCCAGCAGTTTCCTTGCCGGGACAGTAAATTCACCCCTCCACTTT.